Below, 20 T cell receptor beta chains from the same sample are listed, as sequenced in a study of tumor-infiltrating lymphocytes in primary liver carcinoma. Co-extracting RNA and DNA was done with about 20-34 mg of unsorted bulk tissue as input. Priming with a constant-region primer yielded TCR beta cDNA from about 500 ng total RNA. Three nested multiplex PCR rounds of slightly modified ARM-PCR generated TCR beta libraries. Both of the initial two PCR rounds ran for about 11 cycles and employed TRBV1-TRBV30 forward primers alongside a C-beta reverse primer. TCRdb analysed the multiplex PCR reads with MiXCR anew, one entry per CDR3 protein. The sample shows just under 95,000 distinct CDR3 sequences, around 68% of them seen only once. What was sequenced was tumor-adjacent normal liver tissue. These receptor sequences come from a man aged 35-49 years with primary liver carcinoma and hepatitis B virus infection.

This clonotype was found a few times. In nucleotides, the CDR3 is TGCGCCAGCAGCCCCGTATTAAGGGGTACTGAAGCTTTCTTT. Translating it yields CASSPVLRGTEAFF. The rearrangement uses TRBV5-1 and TRBJ1-1; a weak D match, TRBD1 (5 bases). Trimming stripped 4 bases from V and 5 bases from J, with 15 bases between. The V gene's germline CDR1 is SGHRS and CDR2 YFSETQ. The CDR3 consists of 14 residues. The full variable domain, completed using reference TRBV5-1 and TRBJ1-1, is KAGVTQTPRYLIKTRGQQVTLSCSPISGHRSVSWYQQTPGQGLQFLFEYFSETQRNKGNFPGRFSGRQFSNSRSEMNVSTLELGDSALYLCASSPVLRGTEAFFGQGTRLTVV.

Worth noting for this clonotype: A junction end diverges from the germline sequence, so it may reflect a read error. The CDR3 region is CATSAIGTGHNAQFF. CDR3 in DNA: TGTGCCACCAGTGCTATCGGGACAGGGCACAATGCGCAGTTCTTC. This chain joins TRBV24-1 and TRBJ2-1, with 9 nucleotides matching TRBD1. Germline V gene sequence: CDR1 KGHDR, CDR2 SFDVKD. The CDR3 totals 15 residues.

This chain joins TRBV30 and TRBJ2-7; perhaps TRBD2 as D (5 bases). Between the trimmed V and J ends, which lost 1 base and 5 bases, there was a span of 12 bases. The germline CDR1 and CDR2 sequences are GTSNPN and SVGIG (reference sequence). The CDR3 has 13 residues. As DNA, the CDR3 is TGTGCCTGGAGTGCCCTTTCCGGGAACGAGCAGTACTTC. Translation gives CAWSALSGNEQYF.

In the case of this clonotype: The germline gene is not matched at one end of the junction; a read error may be the cause. The gene calls are TRBV14 and TRBJ2-3, with D hard to call. Germline assignment: CDR1 SGHDN and CDR2 FVKESK. The CDR3 consists of 16 residues. The CDR3 is CASSQGDIQSTDTQYF. CDR3 DNA sequence: TGTGCCAGCAGTCAAGGTGACATTCAGTCCACAGATACGCAGTATTTT.

This clonotype was found a few times. This chain connects TRBV5-1 to TRBJ2-1, with TRBD2 as a possible D gene (7 bases). This CDR3 spans 16 amino acids. V gave up 0 bases and J gave up 4 bases, with 14 bases separating them. The germline V gene has CDR1 SGHRS and CDR2 YFSETQ. The CDR3 sequence: CASSLEGGRGYNEQFF. In DNA, the CDR3 is TGCGCCAGCAGCTTGGAAGGTGGGAGGGGGTACAATGAGCAGTTCTTC.

This clonotype has a count of ten or more. This rearrangement joins TRBV6-6 to TRBJ2-5, with TRBD1 identical over 12 bases. The CDR3 sequence is 16 residues long. The V and J ends lost 7 bases and 7 bases, in that order; junction bases with no gene match: 13. The germline V gene has CDR1 MNHNY and CDR2 SVGAGI (reference sequence). The CDR3 DNA sequence: TGTGCCAGCAACCGAAATGCGGGACAGGGGGCTGCGACCCAGTACTTC. Amino acids: CASNRNAGQGAATQYF.

The table lists this clonotype with many counts. This sequence joins TRBV10-2 and TRBJ2-5; the match to TRBD1 covers 8 bases. Trimming took 0 bases from V and 4 from J; bases not matched to a gene: 4. Germline V gene data show CDR1 as WSHSY and CDR2 as SAAADI. The CDR3 spans 15 residues. CDR3 sequence reads: CASSESDRGGETQYF. CDR3 DNA sequence: TGCGCCAGCAGTGAGTCAGACAGGGGAGGAGAGACCCAGTACTTC.

Points on this clonotype: Germline is not matched at one junction end, which may reflect a read error. The chain recombines TRBV4-1 with TRBJ2-4; D is perhaps TRBD1 (6 bases). Germline lookup yields CDR1 MGHRA and CDR2 YSYEKL. The CDR3 is made up of 14 amino acids. The CDR3 spells CASSPLGTGLILYF. CDR3 DNA sequence: TGCGCCAGCAGCCCTTTGGGTACAGGGCTCATTCTGTACTTC.

The chain has TRBV11-2 and TRBJ2-3, with D perhaps TRBD2 (6 bases). The CDR3 length is 15 residues. Germline CDR1 and CDR2: SGHAT and FQNNGV. CDR3 bases: TGTGTCATCACGACTAGGACGGCCAGCACAGATACGCAGTATTTT. Translated, it gives CVITTRTASTDTQYF.

With respect to this clonotype: A single base separates this from a much larger clone, so it may be a read error. V gene TRBV7-9 combines with J gene TRBJ2-7; 8 positions agree with TRBD1. The CDR3 has 14 residues. Germline V gene data show CDR1 as SEHNR and CDR2 as FQNEAQ (reference sequence). This CDR3 is CASSLGRGQYEQHF. In DNA, the CDR3 is TGTGCCAGCAGCTTGGGCAGGGGGCAATACGAGCAGCACTTC.

This clonotype showed up just once. In this CDR3 the conserved last residue, phenylalanine or tryptophan, is missing, so a read error is likely. The chain links TRBV5-6 to TRBJ1-5; no reliable D call. V shed 0 bases and J shed 6 bases, with 4 bases lying between them. Looked up from germline, CDR1 is SGHDT and CDR2 is YYEEEE. The CDR3 has 12 residues. CDR3 nucleotide sequence: TGTGCCAGCAGCTTGGGTGCTCAGCCCCAGCATCCT. Its protein product is CASSLGAQPQHP.

Details on this clonotype: A much more abundant neighbour one base away suggests this may be a read error. In DNA form, the CDR3 reads TGTGCCATCAGTGACCCTCAGGAGGGAATTCCACCCCTCCACTTT. Its translation: CAISDPQEGIPPLHF. The V call is TRBV10-3, the J call TRBJ1-6; D is uncertain. The CDR3 totals 15 residues. V was clipped by 3 bases and J by 11 bases, with 17 bases between them. Germline V CDR1 and CDR2: ENHRY, SYGVKD.

This clonotype showed up just once. No conserved phenylalanine or tryptophan is present at the end of the CDR3, so a read error is the likely explanation. The rearrangement joins TRBV10-3 to TRBJ2-1; TRBD2 matches 7 bases. The trim removed 1 base at V and 4 bases at J, leaving 4 bases unmatched. The CDR3 totals 15 residues. CDR1 is ENHRY and CDR2 is SYGVKD in the germline V gene. The CDR3 protein is CAISEFSGTYNEQFL. In DNA form, the CDR3 reads TGTGCCATCAGTGAGTTCAGCGGGACTTACAATGAGCAGTTCCTC.

About this clonotype: This may arise from a read error, as a much more abundant clone is one base away. The rearrangement joins TRBV7-9 to TRBJ2-7; possible D gene TRBD2, 6 bases. The V gene's germline CDR1 is SEHNR and CDR2 FQNEAQ (reference sequence). V was clipped by 6 bases and J by 7 bases, with 16 bases between them. This CDR3 comprises 13 residues. CDR3 nucleotides: TGTGCCAGCAGGGGGGGTACAACGGAGGAGCAGTACTTC. Translation: CASRGGTTEEQYF.

On this clonotype: A read error may produce the germline difference seen at one junction end. The genes are TRBV28 and TRBJ2-7; 9 bases map to TRBD1. There are 18 residues in the CDR3. Germline assignment: CDR1 MDHEN and CDR2 SYDVKM. CDR3 sequence (DNA): TGTGCCAGCAGTTTGAGTCCAGGGACAGGGCTAGGGGCCTACGACCAGTACTTC. It specifies CASSLSPGTGLGAYDQYF. Using reference TRBV28 and TRBJ2-7 for the parts outside the CDR3, the full variable domain is DVKVTQSSRYLVKRTGEKVFLECVQDMDHENMFWYRQDPGLGLRLIYFSYDVKMKEKGDIPEGYSVSREKKERFSLILESASTNQTSMYLCASSLSPGTGLGAYDQYFGPGTRLTVT.

The chain uses TRBV9 and TRBJ2-2; D gene ambiguous. Per germline, CDR1 SGDLS and CDR2 YYNGEE. Trimming stripped 0 bases from V and 1 base from J, with 7 bases between. The CDR3 sequence is 15 residues long. CDR3 sequence: CASSVEGRNTGELFF. The CDR3 DNA reads TGTGCCAGCAGCGTAGAGGGCAGGAACACCGGGGAGCTGTTTTTT.

In nucleotides, the CDR3 is TGTGCCGGCAGCAAAGAGGCGGGAAATAGCAATGAGCAGTTCTTC. Translated, it gives CAGSKEAGNSNEQFF. J is TRBJ2-1 and V is TRBV21-1; the tabulated D call, TRBD2, remains unverified against the DNA. TRBV21-1 is a pseudogene locus. This CDR3 has 15 amino acids.

With regard to this clonotype: Sequence at one end of the junction differs from germline and may be a read error. The chain recombines TRBV11-2 with TRBJ2-7; 7 bases match TRBD1. This CDR3 is 18 amino acids long. The germline V gene has CDR1 SGHAT and CDR2 FQNNGV. This chain's CDR3 is CVSSLSDFKGALSYDQYF. DNA of the CDR3: TGTGTCAGCAGCTTATCTGATTTTAAGGGGGCTCTCTCCTACGACCAGTACTTC.

On this clonotype itself: Its ends do not fully match the called genes, so a read error is possible. CDR3 region: CVSSSINDGLGSNEQFF. The CDR3 DNA is TGTGTCAGTAGTTCTATTAATGATGGACTAGGTTCAAATGAGCAGTTCTTC. V is TRBV19 and J is TRBJ2-1; TRBD2 matches 7 bases. Germline V gives CDR1 LNHDA, CDR2 SQIVND (reference sequence). The CDR3 length is 17 residues.

This clonotype has at least ten counts. This may be a read error, as it is one base from a much larger clone. The rearrangement uses TRBV11-2 and TRBJ2-3, with 7 bases fitting TRBD2. The CDR3 runs to 16 residues. Germline loops: CDR1 SGHAT, CDR2 FQNNGV. Losses at the gene ends were 9 bases for V and 4 bases for J; bases not matched to a gene: 16. Here the CDR3 DNA reads TGTGCCAGTGAGGACGGGGGGAGAAGACTCGCAGATACGCAGTATTTT. Its protein is CASEDGGRRLADTQYF.